This T cell receptor beta chain was found in a study of siplizumab effects on memory and regulatory T cells. Measured with immunoSEQ multiplex PCR; TCRdb has only the in-frame clones, and not every one. The sample holds 90,000 to 110,000 clones, about 92% seen once. Study-wide results and limits: Alloreactive sequences that could be traced to unstimulated CD4+ memory cells showed a significant reduction under siplizumab.

As for this clone: Its antigen is currently unknown.

The sequence was obtained from a human donor in good health. The sequencing sample was made of CD4+ T cells sorted from blood.

The CDR3 nucleotides are TGTGCCAGCAGTTACGGGGGACTAGCCCGGAATGAGCAGTTCTTC. It specifies CASSYGGLARNEQFF. The chain joins TRBV6-5 to TRBJ2-1; 9 bases align to TRBD2. CDR1 is MNHEY, CDR2 SVGAGI, per germline. With 2 bases clipped from V and 7 bases from J, the junction kept 6 bases outside the gene matches. The CDR3 totals 15 residues.